This is a list of T cell receptor beta chains from one sample in a study of human T cells and chemical hapten exposure. TCRdb reprocessed the RACE reads via MiXCR and lists one record per CDR3 protein. The table includes more than 60,000 distinct CDR3 sequences, approximately 8.6% detected once. Material for sequencing was whole blood. The receptors here all came from a male donor in good health. Some clones in this sample may be carry-over from other donors' samples. CDR3s include the opening cysteine and the closing phenylalanine or tryptophan. Clone size is shown for a subset of rows, as once, few, many or a class of expanded clone.

v_gene	j_gene	abundance	CDR3aa
TRBV7-6	TRBJ1-4	many	CASSYNGVATNEKLFF
TRBV29-1	TRBJ2-1	few	CSVLQGVTEQFF
TRBV29-1	TRBJ1-1	few	CSVKGAANTEAFF
TRBV18	TRBJ2-3	few	CASSLNPGTDTQYF
TRBV11-2	TRBJ1-2	NA	CASSSARGPQSIYGYTF
TRBV14	TRBJ2-5	few	CASSRLQGIETQYF
TRBV16	TRBJ1-5	NA	CASSQSGLGRSNQPQHF
TRBV7-9	TRBJ2-5	many	CASSPPRTSGYQETQYF
TRBV30	TRBJ1-2	few	CAWSELRYNYGYTF
TRBV12-3/TRBV12-4	TRBJ1-6	many	CASSLGQGGSPLHF
TRBV27	TRBJ2-7	many	CASSSGLADYEQYF
TRBV6-2/TRBV6-3	TRBJ2-3	few	CATFSGIVTDTQYF
TRBV18	TRBJ2-3	NA	CASSPPLGQGNTDTQYF
TRBV7-2	TRBJ1-5	few	CASSLADRGNQPQHF
TRBV9	TRBJ2-1	few	CASSVGGRGSNEQFF
TRBV6-6	TRBJ2-5	many	CASTRTSGNQETQYF
TRBV6-2/TRBV6-3	TRBJ2-1	NA	CASSHSRSNEQFF
TRBV18	TRBJ1-5	few	CASSPGNSNQPQHF
TRBV2	TRBJ2-3	many	CASSSQADLSTDTQYF
TRBV6-5	TRBJ2-3	many	CASSYGTASASTDTQYF
TRBV20-1	TRBJ2-7	many	CSARAPTGFSYEQYF
TRBV20-1	TRBJ1-5	few	CSATRQGDQPQHF
TRBV24-1	TRBJ2-2	NA	CATSSYPGTGELFF
TRBV6-5	TRBJ2-2	few	CASSYSSPGQPNTGELFF
TRBV7-2	TRBJ1-2	few	CASSLGYPSNYGYTF
TRBV12-3/TRBV12-4	TRBJ1-1	few	CASSPTGQGTAFF
TRBV5-5	TRBJ2-7	few	CASRIQETGYEQYF
TRBV19	TRBJ2-1	once	CASSALLPGQGATEQFF
TRBV12-3/TRBV12-4	TRBJ2-7	NA	CASGLLGGAYEQYF
TRBV7-2	TRBJ1-4	few	CASSLEVPGLSTKLFF
TRBV7-9	TRBJ1-2	few	CASSLEGTGGADYGYTF
TRBV7-9	TRBJ1-1	NA	CASSSDPPDSEAFF
TRBV5-5	TRBJ1-6	NA	CASSVEGLPNSPLHF
TRBV7-9	TRBJ2-2	once	CASSPGKGRTGELFF
TRBV29-1	TRBJ1-5	NA	CSVRAGNQPQHF
TRBV7-9	TRBJ1-1	many	CASSLEQGRGTEAFF
TRBV2	TRBJ2-7	NA	CASRTDGYEQYF
TRBV12-5	TRBJ1-1	NA	CASGFWTGTRGDTEAFF
TRBV6-2/TRBV6-3	TRBJ2-5	few	CASSEPDRGKTQYF
TRBV7-9	TRBJ2-7	NA	CASSLVGDRFGYEQYF
TRBV9	TRBJ2-2	few	CASSVETGGYTGELFF
TRBV30	TRBJ2-3	NA	CAWRGVTDTQYF
TRBV14	TRBJ1-1	NA	CASSQETGAEAFF
TRBV6-5	TRBJ1-1	few	CASSPRRSGSTEAFF
TRBV7-9	TRBJ1-4	NA	CASSRGQRNEKLFF
TRBV6-2/TRBV6-3	TRBJ1-5	few	CASRGDRGLRQPQHF